This note documents a single TCR beta chain sequence. Distinct nucleotide sequences in the sample also encode this CDR3. Authors' data handling: Reference gene primers were amplified, and this amplification served to estimate nucleated cell counts. Generated by immunoSEQ multiplex PCR, the TCRdb table keeps only in-frame clones and is missing some. V and J calls and clone size follow that table, whereas D and trimming were derived from the DNA. The table includes about 180,000 clones, around nine tenths detected once. The source of the sample is a study of blood T cell repertoires in COVID-19. Sequenced input: peripheral blood. This TCR came from a man aged 55 to 70 with COVID-19, enrolled during active disease.

The CDR3 DNA is TGCGCCAGCAGCTTGGACAGCACTGGAAACACCATATATTTT. Its protein product is CASSLDSTGNTIYF. The rearrangement joins TRBV5-1 to TRBJ1-3; D unclear. The CDR3 is made up of 14 amino acids. Germline V CDR1 and CDR2: SGHRS, YFSETQ. Trimming took 0 bases from V and 2 from J, leaving 6 bases between them.